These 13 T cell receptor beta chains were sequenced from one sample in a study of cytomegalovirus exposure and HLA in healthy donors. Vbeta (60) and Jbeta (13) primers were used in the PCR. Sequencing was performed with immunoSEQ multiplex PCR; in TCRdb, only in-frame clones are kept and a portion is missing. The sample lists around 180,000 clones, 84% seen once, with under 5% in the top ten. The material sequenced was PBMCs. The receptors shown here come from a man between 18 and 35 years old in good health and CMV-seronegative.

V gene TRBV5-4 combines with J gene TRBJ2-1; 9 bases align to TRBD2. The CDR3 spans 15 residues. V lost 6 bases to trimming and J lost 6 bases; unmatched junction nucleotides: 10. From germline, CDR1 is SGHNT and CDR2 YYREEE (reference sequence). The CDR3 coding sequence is TGTGCCAGCACCGAGGGCAGCGGGGGGAGCAATGAGCAGTTCTTC. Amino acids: CASTEGSGGSNEQFF.

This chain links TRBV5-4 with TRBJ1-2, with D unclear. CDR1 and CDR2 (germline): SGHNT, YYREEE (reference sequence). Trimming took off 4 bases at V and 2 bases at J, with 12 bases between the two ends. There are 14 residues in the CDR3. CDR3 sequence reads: CASSLDRGNYGYTF. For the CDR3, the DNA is TGTGCCAGCAGCCTAGATCGAGGGAACTATGGCTACACCTTC.

This CDR3 reads CASAQGLGNTGELFF. The CDR3 region has the DNA TGTGCCAGCGCTCAGGGGCTCGGGAACACCGGGGAGCTGTTTTTT. This sequence joins TRBV19 and TRBJ2-2; weak D call: TRBD1 (6 bases). CDR3 length: 15 residues. The germline gives CDR1 LNHDA, CDR2 SQIVND (reference sequence). V was trimmed by 9 bases and J by 1 base, leaving 15 bases between them.

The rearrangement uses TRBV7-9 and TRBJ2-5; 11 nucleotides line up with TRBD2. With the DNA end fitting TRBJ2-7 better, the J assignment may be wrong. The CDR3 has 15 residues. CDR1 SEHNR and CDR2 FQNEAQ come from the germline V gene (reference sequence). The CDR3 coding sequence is TGTGCCAGCAGCCCAAGCGGACTAGCGGGCTACGAGCAGTACTTC. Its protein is CASSPSGLAGYEQYF.

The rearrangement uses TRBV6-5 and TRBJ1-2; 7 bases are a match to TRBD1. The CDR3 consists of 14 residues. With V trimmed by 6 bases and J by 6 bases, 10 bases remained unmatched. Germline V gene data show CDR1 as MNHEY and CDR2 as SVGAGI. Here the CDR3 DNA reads TGTGCCAGCAGCAGACAGGGAGCGGTCAATGGCTACACCTTC. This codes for CASSRQGAVNGYTF.

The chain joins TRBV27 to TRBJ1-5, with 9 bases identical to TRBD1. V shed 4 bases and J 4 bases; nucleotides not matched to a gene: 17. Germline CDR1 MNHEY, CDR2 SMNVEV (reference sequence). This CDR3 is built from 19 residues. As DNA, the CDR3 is TGTGCCAGCAGTTCCCTTAAAATTTTCGACAGGGGGGGGAATCAGCCCCAGCATTTT. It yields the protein CASSSLKIFDRGGNQPQHF.

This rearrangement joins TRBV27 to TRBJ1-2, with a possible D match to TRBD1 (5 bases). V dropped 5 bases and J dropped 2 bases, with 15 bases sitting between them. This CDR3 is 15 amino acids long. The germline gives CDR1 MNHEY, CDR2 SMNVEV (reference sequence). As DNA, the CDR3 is TGTGCCAGCAGTCCCCACGACAGTCTAAACTATGGCTACACCTTC. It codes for CASSPHDSLNYGYTF.

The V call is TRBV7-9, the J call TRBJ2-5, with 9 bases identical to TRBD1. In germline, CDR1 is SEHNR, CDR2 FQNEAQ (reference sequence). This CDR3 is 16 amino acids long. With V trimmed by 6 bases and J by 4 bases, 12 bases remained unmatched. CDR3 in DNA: TGTGCCAGCAGGCGAACCTCACAGGGGGCCATAGAGACCCAGTACTTC. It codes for CASRRTSQGAIETQYF.

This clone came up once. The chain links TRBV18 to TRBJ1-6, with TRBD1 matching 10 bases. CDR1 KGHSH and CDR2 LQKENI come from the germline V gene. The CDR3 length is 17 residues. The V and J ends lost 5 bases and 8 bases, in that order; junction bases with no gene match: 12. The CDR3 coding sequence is TGTGCCAGCTCAACCCGTCGGACAGGGGGAAGACATTCACCCCTCCACTTT. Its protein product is CASSTRRTGGRHSPLHF.

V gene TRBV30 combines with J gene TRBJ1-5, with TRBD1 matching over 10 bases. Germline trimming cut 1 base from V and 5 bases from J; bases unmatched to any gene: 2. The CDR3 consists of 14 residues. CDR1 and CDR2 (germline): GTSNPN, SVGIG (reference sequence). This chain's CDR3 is CAWSEGTGDQPQHF. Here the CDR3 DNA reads TGTGCCTGGAGTGAGGGGACAGGGGATCAGCCCCAGCATTTT.

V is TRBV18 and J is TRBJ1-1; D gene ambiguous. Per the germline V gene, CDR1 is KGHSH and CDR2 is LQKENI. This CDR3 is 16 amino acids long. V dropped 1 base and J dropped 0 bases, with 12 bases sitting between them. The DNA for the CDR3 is TGTGCCAGCTCACCACTACGGCGGGCCCTGAACACTGAAGCTTTCTTT. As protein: CASSPLRRALNTEAFF.

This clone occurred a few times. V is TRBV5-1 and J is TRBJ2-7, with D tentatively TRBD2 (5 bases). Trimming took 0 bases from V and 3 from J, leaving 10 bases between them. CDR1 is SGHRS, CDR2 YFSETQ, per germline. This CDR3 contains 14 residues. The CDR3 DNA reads TGCGCCAGCAGCTTGGAGCCTAGCAGCTACGAGCAGTACTTC. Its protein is CASSLEPSSYEQYF.

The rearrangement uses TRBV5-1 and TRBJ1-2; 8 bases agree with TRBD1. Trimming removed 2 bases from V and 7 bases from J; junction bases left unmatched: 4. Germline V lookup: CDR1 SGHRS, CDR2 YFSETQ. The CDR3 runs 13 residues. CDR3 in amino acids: CASSFWQGAGYTF. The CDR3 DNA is TGCGCCAGCAGCTTTTGGCAGGGGGCTGGCTACACCTTC.